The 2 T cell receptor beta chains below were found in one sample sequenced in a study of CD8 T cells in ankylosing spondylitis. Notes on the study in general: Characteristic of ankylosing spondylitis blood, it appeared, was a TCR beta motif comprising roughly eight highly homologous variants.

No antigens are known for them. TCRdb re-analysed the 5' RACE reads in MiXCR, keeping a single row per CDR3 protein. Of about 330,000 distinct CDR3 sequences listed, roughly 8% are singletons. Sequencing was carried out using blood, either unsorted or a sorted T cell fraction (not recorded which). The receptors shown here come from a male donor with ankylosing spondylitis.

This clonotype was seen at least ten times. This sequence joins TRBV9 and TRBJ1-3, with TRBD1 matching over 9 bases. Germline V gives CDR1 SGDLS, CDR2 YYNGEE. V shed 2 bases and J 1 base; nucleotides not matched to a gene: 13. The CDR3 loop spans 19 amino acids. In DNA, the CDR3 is TGTGCCAGCAGCGTCTCCGGGACAGGGACTACCCCTTCTGGAAACACCATATATTTT. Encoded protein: CASSVSGTGTTPSGNTIYF.

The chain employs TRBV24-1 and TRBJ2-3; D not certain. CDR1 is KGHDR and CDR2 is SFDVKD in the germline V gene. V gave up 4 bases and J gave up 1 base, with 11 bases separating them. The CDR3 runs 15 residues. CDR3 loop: CATSDPRSGTDTQYF. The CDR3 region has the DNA TGTGCCACCAGTGACCCCCGGAGCGGCACAGATACGCAGTATTTT.